This record covers a single T cell receptor (beta chain). This sample is drawn from a study of shared clonotypes between healthy human individuals. Study-wide context: With ages of 18 to 49, the donors were two women and a few men.

The authors distributed each subset's genomic DNA evenly over several immunoSEQ plates. Sorted-subset replicate PCRs used approximately 200 ng of genomic DNA. This amount corresponded to some 30,000 T cell genomes. The protocol was immunoSEQ multiplex PCR, while the TCRdb copy is restricted to in-frame clones and leaves out a portion. The sample gives approximately 2.1 million clones, about 92% of which show up once; about 0.37% is in the top ten. Every donor was a Caucasian adult from Nashville, Tennessee. The receptor was derived from a man between 18 and 35 years old in good health. Some clones in this sample may be carry-over from other donors' samples. What was sequenced was naive CD4+ T cells from PBMCs. As to subset: CD45RA+ positively selected.

CDR3 protein: CASSLGTGRGDTQYF. The CDR3 nucleotides are TGTGCCAGCAGCCTAGGGACAGGGAGAGGGGATACGCAGTATTTT. The chain carries TRBV5-6 and TRBJ2-3, with 9 bases fitting TRBD1. CDR3 length: 15 residues. Per germline, CDR1 SGHDT and CDR2 YYEEEE. V lost 4 bases and J lost 6; bases outside the gene matches: 9.